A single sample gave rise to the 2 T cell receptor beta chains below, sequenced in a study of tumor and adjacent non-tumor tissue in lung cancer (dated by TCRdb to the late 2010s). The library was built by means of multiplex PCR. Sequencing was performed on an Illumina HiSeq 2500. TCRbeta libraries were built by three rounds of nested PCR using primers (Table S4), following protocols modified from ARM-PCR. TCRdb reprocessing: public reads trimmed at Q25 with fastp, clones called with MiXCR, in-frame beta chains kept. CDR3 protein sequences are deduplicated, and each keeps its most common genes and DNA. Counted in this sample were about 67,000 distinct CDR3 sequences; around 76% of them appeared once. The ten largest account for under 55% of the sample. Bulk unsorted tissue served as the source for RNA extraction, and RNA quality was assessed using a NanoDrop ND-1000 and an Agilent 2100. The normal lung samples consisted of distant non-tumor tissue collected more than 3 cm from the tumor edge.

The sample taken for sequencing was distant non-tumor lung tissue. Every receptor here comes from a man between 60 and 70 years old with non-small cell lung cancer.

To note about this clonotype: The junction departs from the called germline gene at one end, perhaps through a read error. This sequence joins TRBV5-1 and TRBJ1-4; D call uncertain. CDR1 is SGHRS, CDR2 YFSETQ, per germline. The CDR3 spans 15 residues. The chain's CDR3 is CPSSYEGITGEKLFF. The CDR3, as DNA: TGCCCCAGCAGCTACGAAGGGATTACCGGTGAAAAACTGTTTTTT. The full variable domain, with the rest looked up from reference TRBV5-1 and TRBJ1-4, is KAGVTQTPRYLIKTRGQQVTLSCSPISGHRSVSWYQQTPGQGLQFLFEYFSETQRNKGNFPGRFSGRQFSNSRSEMNVSTLELGDSALYLCPSSYEGITGEKLFFGSGTQLSVL.

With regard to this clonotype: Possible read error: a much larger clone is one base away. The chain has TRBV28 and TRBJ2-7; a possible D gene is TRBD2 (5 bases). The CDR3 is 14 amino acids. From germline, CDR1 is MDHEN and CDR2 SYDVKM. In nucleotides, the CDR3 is TGTACCAGCAGTTTATTGCAGCGGTATTACGAGCAGTACTTC. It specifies CTSSLLQRYYEQYF.